This T cell receptor beta chain was profiled in a study of T cells after yellow fever vaccination (dated by TCRdb to the late 2010s). About the study as a whole: The SMART-Seq v4 Ultra Low Input RNA kit was used to prepare libraries from fractions with low cell numbers. To follow T-cell clones before and after primary and booster YFV17D yellow fever vaccination, bulk TCR alpha and beta repertoires were sequenced over time. The cohort comprised two healthy male donors, one aged 18 to 30 and one aged 30 to 39 years. Blood was collected at multiple timepoints before and after primary and secondary immunization, and bulk PBMC replicates and cell subsets were isolated.

On this clonotype: There is no known antigen for this receptor. Within one base of it there is no much larger clone, and no base qualities were kept.

TCR cDNA was synthesized by 5'RACE template switching, which introduced a universal primer site and unique molecular identifiers. Priming of cDNA synthesis was performed from both the TCR alpha and TCR beta constant segments. Library amplification used two PCR steps, and the second PCR step added sample barcodes and sequencing adapters. Sequencing of the libraries was done on either Illumina HiSeq 2500 (2x100 bp) or NovaSeq (2x150 bp). The published analysis was carried out like this. Reads were demultiplexed and collapsed into UMI consensus sequences with MIGEC, and V(D)J alignment was performed with MiXCR. Clonotypes responding to the vaccine were identified with edgeR on replicate PBMC samples, with the criteria of FDR below 0.01 and a log2 fold change above 5 up to day 15. Each bulk clonotype received a CD4 or CD8 identity based on whether the sequenced CD4 or CD8 repertoire contained that clonotype at higher abundance. TCRdb handled the public reads itself, with Q25 trimming in fastp and clone calling in MiXCR, and kept productive beta chains. Identical CDR3 protein sequences are pooled into one entry, listed with their most common genes and DNA. The V and J calls and clone size are TCRdb's, not the authors'. The table for this sample lists just under 600,000 distinct CDR3 sequences; approximately 13% of them were counted only once. The ten largest clonotypes hold 11% to 15% of the sample.

The treatment or condition label corresponds to: live attenuated yellow fever vaccine strain. At every blood-draw timepoint, two biological replicates of bulk PBMCs were collected. A standard Ficoll-Paque protocol was used to isolate PBMCs from peripheral blood. RNA was extracted with TriZol from bulk PBMCs, CD4 and CD8 fractions, and dextramer-positive and dextramer-negative fractions. Study-level results and caveats: Compared with the primary T-cell response, the secondary T-cell response was faster but weaker, reaching its peak on day 5 rather than on day 15. After the booster, most clones that had expanded after primary vaccination were detected again (nearly 98% of CD4 and under 90% of CD8), suggesting broad maintenance of memory. Because abundant contaminating clonotypes from the bulk population could be contained in FACS-sorted repertoires, computational filtering was required. Only a couple of donors were included in the study, so the extent to which the findings can be generalized is limited. A small fraction of clonotypes appeared in both the CD4 and CD8 compartments, likely as a result of convergent recombination.

From the cysteine through the phenylalanine, the CDR3 covers 14 amino acids. Only the CDR3 DNA stays, 42 bases, in frame from base 1. V is reduced by 8 bases and J by 2 bases, leaving a spacing of 14 bases between them. The germline V gene provides CDR1 ENHRY and CDR2 SYGVKD. The rearranged segments are TRBV10-3 and TRBJ2-3; TRBD2 is a possible D gene, resting on 6 matching bases. The source of this sequence is a man aged 30-40 years who received the YFV17D yellow fever vaccine. The sequencing used PBMCs, collected on the day of the yellow fever booster vaccination. The DNA sequence is as follows: TGTGCCATCCACCCGGGAGATACCACAGATACGCAGTATTTT. Its protein is CAIHPGDTTDTQYF.